The rows below give T cell receptor beta chains drawn from one sample of a study of T-cell reconstitution after alpha-beta-depleted transplantation in children. MiXCR was run by TCRdb on the PCR reads, yielding one entry per CDR3 protein. The table has a few hundred thousand distinct CDR3 sequences, roughly 27% seen once. The specimen comprised PBMCs, sampled before TCRalphabeta/CD19-depleted stem cell transplant. The origin of the receptors is a boy under three years old with Wiskott-Aldrich syndrome, due to receive a stem cell transplant. Each CDR3 is given with its conserved first and last residue. Clone size appears in some rows only: once, few, many, or a class for an expanded clone.

clone size: few
V gene: TRBV10-3
CDR3 protein: CATLSGGSSYNEQFF

clone size: -
V gene: TRBV20-1
CDR3 protein: CSGTRSPYSYNEQFF

clone size: few
V gene: TRBV5-1
CDR3 protein: CASSWTGGGYEQYF

clone size: few
V gene: TRBV29-1
CDR3 protein: CSVVGLAGESSYNEQFF

clone size: -
V gene: TRBV20-1
CDR3 protein: CSARGRTGKETQYF

clone size: few
V gene: TRBV5-5
CDR3 protein: CASRGRSEAFF

clone size: -
V gene: TRBV6-1
CDR3 protein: CASRLMTGGYEQYF

clone size: once
V gene: TRBV20-1
CDR3 protein: CSAREGLAGGRDSYEQYF

clone size: -
V gene: TRBV6-5
CDR3 protein: CASSYEGGRQPQHF

clone size: few
V gene: TRBV20-1
CDR3 protein: CSASFGADQPQHF

clone size: -
V gene: TRBV27
CDR3 protein: CASSPKYSNQPQHF

clone size: -
V gene: TRBV4-1
CDR3 protein: CASSQASGRAYYNEQFF

clone size: few
V gene: TRBV6-1
CDR3 protein: CASSPQLLQGNYNEQFF

clone size: -
V gene: TRBV20-1
CDR3 protein: CSARSAATYNEQFF

clone size: once
V gene: TRBV20-1
CDR3 protein: CSARVAGEFTGELFF

clone size: -
V gene: TRBV6-1
CDR3 protein: CASSALTRQYNEQFF

clone size: -
V gene: TRBV20-1
CDR3 protein: CSARVTVDESQPQHF

clone size: few
V gene: TRBV6-5
CDR3 protein: CASSYSRQNTGELFF

clone size: -
V gene: TRBV30
CDR3 protein: CAWSKREPYTDTQYF

clone size: -
V gene: TRBV20-1
CDR3 protein: CSASGQGGAFF

clone size: -
V gene: TRBV5-1
CDR3 protein: CASSLWNVKETQYF

clone size: few
V gene: TRBV11-1
CDR3 protein: CASSHPSVDRRNGGSYGYTF

clone size: -
V gene: TRBV7-8
CDR3 protein: CASSPFEGRGYTF

clone size: -
V gene: TRBV7-8
CDR3 protein: CASSLAMKGGQSYEQYF

clone size: few
V gene: TRBV20-1
CDR3 protein: CSARFLLAGPQETQYF

clone size: -
V gene: TRBV5-1
CDR3 protein: CASSLDRQGAYNEQFF

clone size: -
V gene: TRBV29-1
CDR3 protein: CSVARLASTNYGYTF

clone size: few
V gene: TRBV12-3/TRBV12-4
CDR3 protein: CASRPDPRGEQYF

clone size: few
V gene: TRBV6-5
CDR3 protein: CASSYAPDGLSTDTQYF

clone size: few
V gene: TRBV7-2
CDR3 protein: CASSLGQGSRLGQPQHF

clone size: -
V gene: TRBV20-1
CDR3 protein: CSARDAGGTDTHYF

clone size: few
V gene: TRBV6-5
CDR3 protein: CASSYGAREWGQNEQFF

clone size: few
V gene: TRBV11-2
CDR3 protein: CASTVDWVLAYNEQFF

clone size: -
V gene: TRBV27
CDR3 protein: CASSFQGWSNEQFF

clone size: -
V gene: TRBV20-1
CDR3 protein: CSASGTSVEFSYNEQFF

clone size: -
V gene: TRBV9
CDR3 protein: CASSVELAGVKTQYF

clone size: few
V gene: TRBV7-8
CDR3 protein: CASSLKVQEQFF

clone size: -
V gene: TRBV20-1
CDR3 protein: CSAIRMEAKETQYF

clone size: -
V gene: TRBV20-1
CDR3 protein: CKLARGGEQYF

clone size: -
V gene: TRBV20-1
CDR3 protein: CSPSPGYEQYF

clone size: -
V gene: TRBV24-1
CDR3 protein: CATSDRFMTQYF

clone size: -
V gene: TRBV12-3/TRBV12-4
CDR3 protein: CASSPGLAGLGELFF

clone size: few
V gene: TRBV6-1
CDR3 protein: CASSGSRGHGVSQHF